The 29 T cell receptor beta chains below all came from one sample that was sequenced in a study of cytotoxic CD8 clonotypes in ibrutinib-treated CLL. The method was immunoSEQ multiplex PCR; TCRdb's version includes in-frame clones alone and lacks a portion of them. The profile shows under 200,000 clones, approximately 80% of them singletons. The input for sequencing was PBMCs, taken after 12 months of ibrutinib treatment. Receptors were obtained from a human donor with chronic lymphocytic leukemia.

In its sample, this clone was seen once. The chain employs TRBV19 and TRBJ2-1; tentatively, D is TRBD1 (6 bases). Per germline, CDR1 LNHDA and CDR2 SQIVND (reference sequence). V lost 6 bases, J lost 2 bases, and 17 bases lay in between. The CDR3 has 16 residues. The CDR3 nucleotides read TGTGCCAGTAGCCAACAGGGTGGTGCCCCCTACAATGAGCAGTTCTTC. Translated, it gives CASSQQGGAPYNEQFF.

J is TRBJ1-2 and V is TRBV18; 10 positions match TRBD1. Germline CDR1 is KGHSH and CDR2 is LQKENI. Trimming removed 0 bases from V and 4 bases from J; junction bases left unmatched: 2. The CDR3 is 15 amino acids. CDR3 sequence: CASSPPTGGGYGYTF. In DNA, the CDR3 is TGTGCCAGCTCACCACCGACAGGGGGCGGCTATGGCTACACCTTC.

This clone appeared a few times. The V and J genes are TRBV10-3 and TRBJ2-3; D might be TRBD2 (6 bases). Germline-derived CDR1 and CDR2 are ENHRY and SYGVKD. V gave up 11 bases and J gave up 5 bases, with 17 bases separating them. CDR3 size: 13 residues. The CDR3 region has the DNA TGTGCCGCCAACCCCAACGGGGGAGATACGCAGTATTTT. Translated, it gives CAANPNGGDTQYF.

The chain couples TRBV6-5 to TRBJ2-7, with TRBD1 matching over 9 bases. V lost 7 bases, J lost 3 bases, and 7 bases stayed unmatched. Germline-derived CDR1 and CDR2 are MNHEY and SVGAGI. The CDR3 has 14 residues. The CDR3 reads CASTNRGQVYEQYF. CDR3 nucleotides: TGTGCCAGCACGAACAGGGGGCAAGTCTACGAGCAGTACTTC.

Concerning this clone: Other DNA sequences in this specimen translate into the identical CDR3. V and J are TRBV4-1 and TRBJ1-5; D is ambiguous. CDR1 and CDR2 (germline): MGHRA, YSYEKL. V was shortened by 0 bases and J by 1 base, with 10 bases between the two germline ends. This CDR3 comprises 16 residues. The CDR3 DNA is TGCGCCAGCAGCCAAGAAGGCAGAAACAGCAATCAGCCCCAGCATTTT. This gives the protein CASSQEGRNSNQPQHF.

The V call is TRBV9, the J call TRBJ2-3; 9 nucleotides line up with TRBD2. Per the germline V gene, CDR1 is SGDLS and CDR2 is YYNGEE. V shed 4 bases and J 4 bases; nucleotides not matched to a gene: 19. CDR3 size: 19 residues. The CDR3 coding sequence is TGTGCCAGCAGCCCCCGGGTAGCGGGAGTGATTGGACGAGCAGATACGCAGTATTTT. It translates to CASSPRVAGVIGRADTQYF.

The chain employs TRBV6-5 and TRBJ2-7, with 9 bases fitting TRBD1. This CDR3 region has 16 residues. V gave up 4 bases and J gave up 6 bases; unmatched junction bases: 13. Germline assignment: CDR1 MNHEY and CDR2 SVGAGI. This CDR3 is CASSWTGDTGGSEQYF. For the CDR3, the DNA is TGTGCCAGCAGTTGGACAGGGGACACCGGAGGGTCCGAGCAGTACTTC.

A single count supports this clone. V and J are TRBV4-2 and TRBJ1-1; possible D gene TRBD1, 5 bases. Per the germline V gene, CDR1 is LGHNA and CDR2 is YNFKEQ. The CDR3 sequence is 15 residues long. The V end was cut by 0 bases, the J end by 0 bases, with 8 bases between. The CDR3 DNA sequence: TGTGCCAGCAGCCAAGATCGACAGTTGAACACTGAAGCTTTCTTT. Translation gives CASSQDRQLNTEAFF.

The gene calls are TRBV5-1 and TRBJ2-2, with TRBD1 as a possible D gene (6 bases). CDR1 is SGHRS and CDR2 is YFSETQ in the germline V gene. Trimming shortened V by 5 bases and J by 1 base, and 12 bases separated the two germline ends. CDR3 length: 15 amino acids. DNA for the CDR3: TGCGCCAGCAGTTTTCAGGGGAGGAACACCGGGGAGCTGTTTTTT. This codes for CASSFQGRNTGELFF.

The J gene is TRBJ2-1, the V gene TRBV4-2; D not resolved. V lost 5 bases to trimming and J lost 5 bases, with 7 bases between them. CDR3 size: 12 residues. Germline V gene sequence: CDR1 LGHNA, CDR2 YNFKEQ. Here the CDR3 reads CASSTLNNEQFF. The CDR3 DNA reads as TGTGCCAGCAGCACCTTAAACAATGAGCAGTTCTTC.

In this sample, this clone turned up many times. The chain recombines TRBV15 with TRBJ1-5; D is uncertain. V gave up 1 base and J gave up 4 bases, with 8 bases separating them. CDR1 is LNHNV and CDR2 is YYDKDF in the germline V gene (reference sequence). This CDR3 comprises 14 residues. CDR3: CATSRGTANQPQHF. In nucleotides, the CDR3 is TGTGCCACCAGCAGAGGAACAGCAAATCAGCCCCAGCATTTT.

This rearrangement joins TRBV20-1 to TRBJ1-2; a possible D gene is TRBD1 (6 bases). Germline V gene data show CDR1 as DFQATT and CDR2 as SNEGSKA (reference sequence). The V gene lost 6 bases and the J gene lost 4 bases, with 9 bases spanning the gap. This CDR3 region has 11 residues. CDR3 coding DNA: TGCAGTGCAGCGACAGGCTATGGCTACACCTTC. Its translation is CSAATGYGYTF.

J is TRBJ2-6 and V is TRBV9; 9 positions match TRBD1. Germline V gene sequence: CDR1 SGDLS, CDR2 YYNGEE. This CDR3 is 18 amino acids long. With V trimmed by 2 bases and J by 0 bases, 6 bases remained unmatched. CDR3 residues: CASSVSTGGVSGANVLTF. DNA of the CDR3: TGTGCCAGCAGCGTTAGCACAGGGGGCGTCTCTGGGGCCAACGTCCTGACTTTC.

The chain links TRBV6-1 to TRBJ2-5; TRBD1 matches 7 bases. Losses at the gene ends were 3 bases for V and 9 bases for J; bases not matched to a gene: 7. Germline V gene sequence: CDR1 MNHNS, CDR2 SASEGT. The CDR3 loop spans 13 amino acids. The CDR3 sequence is CASSERQGWAQYF. Here the CDR3 DNA reads TGTGCCAGCAGTGAGCGACAGGGCTGGGCCCAGTACTTC.

The chain combines TRBV15 with TRBJ1-5; 8 bases are shared with TRBD1. V dropped 3 bases and J dropped 2; count of bases not matched to a gene: 3. The CDR3 covers 15 residues. Germline CDR1 and CDR2: LNHNV and YYDKDF (reference sequence). CDR3 coding DNA: TGTGCCACCAGCAGGCAGACAGGGGGCAATCAGCCCCAGCATTTT. Protein: CATSRQTGGNQPQHF.

This clone was detected only a few times. V gene TRBV7-9 combines with J gene TRBJ1-4; unclear D gene. The CDR3 has 15 amino acids. Germline CDR1 is SEHNR and CDR2 is FQNEAQ (reference sequence). Between the trimmed V and J ends, which lost 0 bases and 8 bases, there was a span of 13 bases. The chain's CDR3 is CASSLATGFGEKLFF. DNA for the CDR3: TGTGCCAGCAGCTTAGCGACGGGTTTTGGCGAAAAACTGTTTTTT.

The V call is TRBV5-1, the J call TRBJ2-2; D assignment may be TRBD1 or TRBD2 (5 bases each). CDR1 SGHRS and CDR2 YFSETQ come from the germline V gene. The V gene lost 6 bases and the J gene lost 0 bases, with 12 bases spanning the gap. CDR3 size: 15 residues. The CDR3 nucleotides read TGCGCCAGCAATCCGGGGCTAGCGAACACCGGGGAGCTGTTTTTT. Translating it yields CASNPGLANTGELFF.

This clone has just a few counts. This chain joins TRBV28 and TRBJ1-2, with 9 bases fitting TRBD1. The CDR3 extends over 15 amino acids. The germline V gene encodes CDR1 MDHEN and CDR2 SYDVKM. Unmatched junction bases numbered 8, after V lost 3 bases and J lost 6 bases. The CDR3 DNA is TGTGCCAGCAGTTTGCCGCAAGGACAGGGGAATGGCTACACCTTC. Its translation is CASSLPQGQGNGYTF.

This chain links TRBV28 with TRBJ2-1; 8 bases align to TRBD1. This CDR3 has 16 amino acids. Losses at the gene ends were 7 bases for V and 9 bases for J; bases not matched to a gene: 17. Looked up from germline, CDR1 is MDHEN and CDR2 is SYDVKM. This CDR3 reads CASTPTGQGLRIEQFF. In DNA form, the CDR3 reads TGTGCCAGCACTCCGACAGGACAGGGTCTAAGGATTGAGCAGTTCTTC.

This chain joins TRBV4-3 and TRBJ2-3; 15 bases line up with TRBD2. This CDR3 spans 18 amino acids. The germline V gene has CDR1 LGHNA and CDR2 YSLEER. V was pared by 0 bases and J by 4 bases, with 5 bases of the junction left unmatched. CDR3 coding DNA: TGCGCCAGCAGCCAAGATCCCGGACTAGCGGGGGGGCCAGATACGCAGTATTTT. It encodes CASSQDPGLAGGPDTQYF.

CDR3 sequence (DNA): TGTGCCAGCAGATGGGGCAACGCCTACGAGCAGTACTTC. Translation: CASRWGNAYEQYF. The rearrangement uses TRBV27 and TRBJ2-7; D might be TRBD1 (5 bases). Germline assignment: CDR1 MNHEY and CDR2 SMNVEV (reference sequence). The V gene lost 6 bases and the J gene lost 2 bases, with 11 bases spanning the gap. The CDR3 is 13 residues long.

The CDR3 DNA sequence: TGCGCCAGCAGCGTGGTCCGGGACAGGGACTACGAGCAGTACTTC. It encodes CASSVVRDRDYEQYF. The chain combines TRBV5-1 with TRBJ2-7; 9 positions match TRBD1. Germline CDR1 reads SGHRS; CDR2 reads YFSETQ. Trimming took 4 bases from V and 3 from J; bases not matched to a gene: 8. CDR3 size: 15 residues. Full variable domain (missing parts from reference TRBV5-1 and TRBJ2-7): KAGVTQTPRYLIKTRGQQVTLSCSPISGHRSVSWYQQTPGQGLQFLFEYFSETQRNKGNFPGRFSGRQFSNSRSEMNVSTLELGDSALYLCASSVVRDRDYEQYFGPGTRLTVT.

The rearrangement uses TRBV6-5 and TRBJ1-2; TRBD1 is a possible D gene (6 bases). CDR1 and CDR2 (germline): MNHEY, SVGAGI. V was shortened by 6 bases and J by 4 bases, with 15 bases between the two germline ends. The CDR3 runs to 14 residues. Written as DNA, the CDR3 is TGTGCCAGCAGGACGACAGGTTCCCCCTATGGCTACACCTTC. Residues: CASRTTGSPYGYTF.

The chain couples TRBV10-3 to TRBJ1-6; no firm D call. Germline lookup yields CDR1 ENHRY and CDR2 SYGVKD. V lost 2 bases and J lost 7, with 9 bases in between. This CDR3 is 14 amino acids long. CDR3 in amino acids: CAISEPHKNSPLHF. The CDR3, as DNA: TGTGCCATCAGTGAGCCTCACAAGAATTCACCCCTCCACTTT.

Turning to this clone: The same CDR3 can be traced to other DNA sequences in this sample. The chain links TRBV6-5 to TRBJ1-1; D remains unclear. This CDR3 region has 13 residues. Germline V gene sequence: CDR1 MNHEY, CDR2 SVGAGI. The germline V and J ends were trimmed by 6 bases and 4 bases, with 12 bases remaining between them. As DNA, the CDR3 is TGTGCCAGCAGCCTGGGAGTTGGCACTGAAGCTTTCTTT. Protein sequence: CASSLGVGTEAFF.

The chain employs TRBV18 and TRBJ1-5; D is ambiguous. Trimming left V 3 bases short and J 7 bases short, with 10 bases between. The CDR3 is made up of 13 amino acids. Germline V gene data show CDR1 as KGHSH and CDR2 as LQKENI. CDR3 coding DNA: TGTGCCAGCTCACCCGACGGTCTACAGCCCCAGCATTTT. It specifies CASSPDGLQPQHF.

This clone was detected only a few times. The chain employs TRBV5-6 and TRBJ2-5; TRBD1 matches 7 bases. CDR3 length: 15 residues. Looked up from germline, CDR1 is SGHDT and CDR2 is YYEEEE. V lost 3 bases, J lost 1 base, and 6 bases stayed unmatched. The CDR3 loop reads CASSSLDRIQETQYF. The CDR3 DNA follows: TGTGCCAGCAGCTCCCTGGACAGGATCCAAGAGACCCAGTACTTC. The full variable domain, its missing parts supplied by reference TRBV5-6 and TRBJ2-5, is DAGVTQSPTHLIKTRGQQVTLRCSPKSGHDTVSWYQQALGQGPQFIFQYYEEEERQRGNFPDRFSGHQFPNYSSELNVNALLLGDSALYLCASSSLDRIQETQYFGPGTRLLVL.

V gene TRBV5-1 combines with J gene TRBJ1-4, with 9 bases matching TRBD1. V lost 3 bases, J lost 8 bases, and 8 bases stayed unmatched. CDR1 is SGHRS and CDR2 is YFSETQ in the germline V gene. The CDR3 loop spans 15 amino acids. Here the CDR3 DNA reads TGCGCCAGCAGCTGGGGACAGGGTGTCGGCGAAAAACTGTTTTTT. It codes for CASSWGQGVGEKLFF.

Points on this clone: A much larger clone sits a single nucleotide away, making a read error possible. The V call is TRBV9, the J call TRBJ2-5; D might be TRBD1 (5 bases). Looked up from germline, CDR1 is SGDLS and CDR2 is YYNGEE. This CDR3 spans 13 amino acids. The V gene lost 4 bases and the J gene lost 0 bases, with 7 bases spanning the gap. CDR3 loop: CASSSGYQETQYF. CDR3 sequence (DNA): TGTGCCAGCAGCTCAGGGTACCAAGAGACCCAGTACTTC.